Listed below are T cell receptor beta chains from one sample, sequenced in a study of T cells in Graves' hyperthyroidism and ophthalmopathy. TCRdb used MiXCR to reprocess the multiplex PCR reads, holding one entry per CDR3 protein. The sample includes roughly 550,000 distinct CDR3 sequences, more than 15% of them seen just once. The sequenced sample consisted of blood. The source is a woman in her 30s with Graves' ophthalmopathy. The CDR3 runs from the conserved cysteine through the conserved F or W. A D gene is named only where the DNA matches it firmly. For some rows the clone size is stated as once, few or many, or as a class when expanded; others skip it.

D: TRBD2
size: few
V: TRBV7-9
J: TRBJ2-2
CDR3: CASSLDVAGYTGELFF
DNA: TGTGCCAGCAGCTTAGACGTAGCGGGCTACACCGGGGAGCTGTTTTTT

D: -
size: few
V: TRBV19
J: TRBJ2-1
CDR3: CASNGNNEQFF
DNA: TGTGCCAGTAATGGGAACAATGAGCAGTTCTTC

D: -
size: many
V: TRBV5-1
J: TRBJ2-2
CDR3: CASSLVGIPPGELFF
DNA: TGCGCCAGCAGCTTGGTCGGGATACCCCCCGGGGAGCTGTTTTTT

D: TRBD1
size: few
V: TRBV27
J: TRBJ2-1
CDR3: CASSLHKDRGLNEQFF
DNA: TGTGCCAGCAGTTTACACAAGGACAGGGGGCTAAATGAGCAGTTCTTC

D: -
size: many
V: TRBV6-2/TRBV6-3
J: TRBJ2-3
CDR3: CASSPVASDTQYF
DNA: TGTGCCAGCAGCCCGGTCGCGTCAGATACGCAGTATTTT

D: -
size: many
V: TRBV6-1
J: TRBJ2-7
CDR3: CASSPAVMTSSYEQYF
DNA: TGTGCCAGCAGTCCGGCTGTTATGACAAGCTCCTACGAGCAGTACTTC

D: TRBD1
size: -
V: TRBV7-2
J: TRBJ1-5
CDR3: CASSFDRDYSNQPQHF
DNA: TGTGCCAGCAGCTTTGACAGGGATTATAGCAATCAGCCCCAGCATTTT

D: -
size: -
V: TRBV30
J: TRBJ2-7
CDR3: CAWSVGAGPYEQYF
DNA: TGTGCCTGGAGTGTCGGAGCGGGTCCCTACGAGCAGTACTTC

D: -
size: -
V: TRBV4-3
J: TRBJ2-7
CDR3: CASSQAGDEQYF
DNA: TGCGCCAGCAGCCAAGCTGGGGACGAGCAGTACTTC

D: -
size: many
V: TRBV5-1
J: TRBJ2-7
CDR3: CASSYRDGSYEQYF
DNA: TGCGCCAGCAGCTACCGGGACGGATCCTACGAGCAGTACTTC

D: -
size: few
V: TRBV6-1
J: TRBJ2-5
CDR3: CASSSGSALTQYF
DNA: TGTGCCAGCAGCTCAGGCTCCGCGTTGACCCAGTACTTC

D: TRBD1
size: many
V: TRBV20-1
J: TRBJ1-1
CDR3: CSARDGTAPNEAFF
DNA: TGCAGTGCTAGAGACGGGACAGCCCCCAATGAAGCTTTCTTT

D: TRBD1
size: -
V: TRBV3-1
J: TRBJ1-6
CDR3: CASSQGVGRGRSPLHF
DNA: TGTGCCAGCAGCCAAGGAGTTGGCAGGGGGCGTTCACCCCTCCACTTT

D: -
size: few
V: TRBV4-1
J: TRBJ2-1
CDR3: CASSLLREFSYNEQFF
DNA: TGCGCCAGCAGCCTACTACGGGAGTTCTCCTACAATGAGCAGTTCTTC

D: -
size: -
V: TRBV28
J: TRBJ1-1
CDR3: CASSFNQGRGPEAFF
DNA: TGTGCCAGCAGTTTTAATCAGGGTCGGGGGCCTGAAGCTTTCTTT

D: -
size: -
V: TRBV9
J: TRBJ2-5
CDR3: CASSPRGYETQYF
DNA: TGTGCCAGCAGCCCCAGAGGTTATGAGACCCAGTACTTC

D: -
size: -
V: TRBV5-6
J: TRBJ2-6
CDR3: CASSQQASGANVLTF
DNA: TGTGCCAGCAGCCAGCAAGCCTCTGGGGCCAACGTCCTGACTTTC

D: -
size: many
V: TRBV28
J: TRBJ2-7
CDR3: CASSAGTEDYEQYF
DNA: TGTGCCAGCAGCGCCGGAACTGAAGACTACGAGCAGTACTTC

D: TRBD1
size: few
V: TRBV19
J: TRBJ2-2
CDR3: CASSIQGVLTGELFF
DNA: TGTGCCAGTAGTATCCAGGGGGTTCTCACCGGGGAGCTGTTTTTT

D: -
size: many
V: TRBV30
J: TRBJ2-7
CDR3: CAWSEGVSYEQYF
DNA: TGTGCCTGGAGTGAAGGGGTCTCCTACGAGCAGTACTTC

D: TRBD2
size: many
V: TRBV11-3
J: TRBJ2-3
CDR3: CASSPGLAGFSFREDTQYF
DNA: TGTGCCAGCAGCCCGGGACTAGCGGGATTTAGTTTTCGTGAGGATACGCAGTATTTT

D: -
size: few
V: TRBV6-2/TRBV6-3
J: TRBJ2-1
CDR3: CASSYPGSHNEQFF
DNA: TGTGCCAGCAGTTATCCCGGGAGTCACAATGAGCAGTTCTTC

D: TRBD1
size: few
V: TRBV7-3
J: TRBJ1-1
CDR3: CASSPQGAQTEAFF
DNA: TGTGCCAGCAGCCCACAGGGGGCGCAAACTGAAGCTTTCTTT

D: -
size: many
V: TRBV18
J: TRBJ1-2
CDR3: CASSPTEYGYTF
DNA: TGTGCCAGCTCACCAACCGAATATGGCTACACCTTC

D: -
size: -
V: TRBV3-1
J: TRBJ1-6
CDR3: CASTPESALNNSPLHF
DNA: TGTGCCAGCACCCCCGAGTCGGCCTTAAATAATTCACCCCTCCACTTT

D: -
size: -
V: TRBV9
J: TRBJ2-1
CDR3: CASSASDLGEQFF
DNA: TGTGCCAGCAGCGCTAGCGATTTGGGTGAGCAGTTCTTC

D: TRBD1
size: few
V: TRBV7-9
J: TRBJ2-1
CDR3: CASSPTPPAGGSWEQFF
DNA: TGTGCCAGCAGCCCCACACCTCCGGCAGGGGGATCCTGGGAGCAGTTCTTC

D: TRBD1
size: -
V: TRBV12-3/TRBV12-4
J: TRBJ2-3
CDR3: CASGTEVVDTQYF
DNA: TGTGCCAGTGGGACAGAGGTTGTGGATACGCAGTATTTT

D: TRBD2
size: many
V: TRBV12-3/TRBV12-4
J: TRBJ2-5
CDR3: CASSLRGSGGAQYF
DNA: TGTGCCAGCAGTTTGCGGGGAAGCGGGGGTGCCCAGTACTTC

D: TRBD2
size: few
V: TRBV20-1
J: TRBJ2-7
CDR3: CSAKGVAGDPYEQYF
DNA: TGCAGTGCTAAGGGGGTAGCGGGAGATCCCTACGAGCAGTACTTC

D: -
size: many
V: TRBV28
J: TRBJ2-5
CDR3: CASSGDSFQETQYF
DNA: TGTGCCAGCAGTGGGGACTCGTTCCAAGAGACCCAGTACTTC

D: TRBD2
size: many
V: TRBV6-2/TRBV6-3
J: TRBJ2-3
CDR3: CASSSGLAGGPDTQYF
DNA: TGTGCCAGCAGTTCCGGACTAGCGGGAGGGCCAGATACGCAGTATTTT

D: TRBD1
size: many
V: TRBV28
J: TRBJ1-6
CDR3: CASSRTLGQGNNSPLHF
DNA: TGTGCCAGCAGTCGAACCCTCGGACAGGGCAATAATTCACCCCTCCACTTT

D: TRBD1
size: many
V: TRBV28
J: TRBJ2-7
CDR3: CASSLGTDTYEQYF
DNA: TGTGCCAGCAGTTTAGGGACAGATACCTACGAGCAGTACTTC

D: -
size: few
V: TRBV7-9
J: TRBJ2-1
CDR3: CASRPEQFF
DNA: TGTGCCAGCAGGCCCGAGCAGTTCTTC

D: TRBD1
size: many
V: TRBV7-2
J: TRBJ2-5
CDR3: CASSFWTGLETQYF
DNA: TGTGCCAGCAGCTTTTGGACAGGGCTAGAGACCCAGTACTTC

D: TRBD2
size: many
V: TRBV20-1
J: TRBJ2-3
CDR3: CSAHPVAGGGTDTQYF
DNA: TGCAGTGCTCACCCCGTGGCGGGAGGAGGCACAGATACGCAGTATTTT

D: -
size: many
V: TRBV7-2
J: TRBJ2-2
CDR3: CASNTIGSGELFF
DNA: TGTGCCAGCAACACAATCGGCAGCGGGGAGCTGTTTTTT

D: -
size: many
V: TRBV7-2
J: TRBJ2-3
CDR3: CASGRLGGSSTDTQYF
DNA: TGTGCCAGCGGACGGTTGGGAGGCTCTAGCACAGATACGCAGTATTTT

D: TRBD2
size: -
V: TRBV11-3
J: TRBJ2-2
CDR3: CASSSSGVANTGELFF
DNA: TGTGCCAGCAGCTCTAGCGGGGTGGCGAACACCGGGGAGCTGTTTTTT

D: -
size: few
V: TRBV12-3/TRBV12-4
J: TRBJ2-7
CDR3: CASSFVVDEQYF
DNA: TGTGCCAGCAGTTTTGTTGTGGACGAGCAGTACTTC

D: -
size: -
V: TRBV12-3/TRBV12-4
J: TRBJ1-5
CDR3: CARSFQVNSNQPQHF
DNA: TGTGCCCGCAGTTTTCAGGTGAATAGCAATCAGCCCCAGCATTTT

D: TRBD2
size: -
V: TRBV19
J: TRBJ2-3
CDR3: CASRGLGRTDTQYF
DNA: TGTGCCAGTAGGGGACTAGGGAGGACAGATACGCAGTATTTT

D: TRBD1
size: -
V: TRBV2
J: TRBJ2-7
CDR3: CASSERGTGAYYEQYF
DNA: TGTGCCAGCAGTGAAAGAGGGACAGGGGCCTACTACGAGCAGTACTTC

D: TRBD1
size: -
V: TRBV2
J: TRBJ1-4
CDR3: CASQGVWVGEKLFF
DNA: TGTGCCAGCCAGGGGGTGTGGGTCGGAGAAAAACTGTTTTTT

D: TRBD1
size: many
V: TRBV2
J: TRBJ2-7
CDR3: CASINRGHEQYF
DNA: TGTGCCAGCATCAACAGGGGCCACGAGCAGTACTTC

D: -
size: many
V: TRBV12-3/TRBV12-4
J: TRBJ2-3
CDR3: CASTNPGRAHDTQYF
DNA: TGTGCCAGCACAAACCCGGGACGTGCTCATGATACGCAGTATTTT

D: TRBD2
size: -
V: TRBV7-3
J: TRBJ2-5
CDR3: CASSWTSGRDETQYF
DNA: TGTGCCAGCAGTTGGACTAGCGGGAGGGATGAGACCCAGTACTTC

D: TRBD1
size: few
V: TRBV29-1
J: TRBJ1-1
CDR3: CSVEGVRGRVNTEAFF
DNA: TGCAGCGTTGAAGGGGTCAGGGGGCGAGTGAACACTGAAGCTTTCTTT

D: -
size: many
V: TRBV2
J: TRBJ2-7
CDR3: CASSEDSTYEQYF
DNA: TGTGCCAGCAGTGAGGACAGTACTTACGAGCAGTACTTC

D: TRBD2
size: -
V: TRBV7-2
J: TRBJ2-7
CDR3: CASSLAPYPSGSFFADEQYF
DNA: TGTGCCAGCAGCTTAGCGCCGTATCCTAGCGGGAGTTTTTTCGCGGACGAGCAGTACTTC

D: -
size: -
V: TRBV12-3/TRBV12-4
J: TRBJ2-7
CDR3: CASSPRRGAPYEQYF
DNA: TGTGCCAGCAGCCCCCGGAGGGGCGCACCCTACGAGCAGTACTTC

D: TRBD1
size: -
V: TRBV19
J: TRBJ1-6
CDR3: CASSIGTDNNSPLHF
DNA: TGTGCCAGTAGTATCGGGACAGACAATAATTCACCCCTCCACTTT

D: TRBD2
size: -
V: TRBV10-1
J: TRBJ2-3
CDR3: CASSESGLVIEADTQYF
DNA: TGCGCCAGCAGTGAGTCGGGACTAGTGATCGAGGCAGATACGCAGTATTTT

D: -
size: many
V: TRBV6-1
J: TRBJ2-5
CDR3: CASSRDGGWETQYF
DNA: TGTGCCAGCAGTCGGGACGGAGGGTGGGAGACCCAGTACTTC

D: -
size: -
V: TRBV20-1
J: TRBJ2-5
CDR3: CSAGTGSQETQYF
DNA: TGCAGTGCCGGAACAGGGTCCCAAGAGACCCAGTACTTC

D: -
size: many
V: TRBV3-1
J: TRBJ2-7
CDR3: CASSLLGGRSTYEQYF
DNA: TGTGCCAGCAGTCTTCTTGGGGGCAGGAGTACCTACGAGCAGTACTTC